This T cell receptor (beta chain) comes out of a study of shared clonotypes between healthy human individuals. Regarding the study as a whole: Compared with clonotypes that all four donors shared, non-shared clonotypes had lower generation probabilities. The sampled material consisted only of blood, and tissue repertoires are likely to differ.

The CDR3 is 16 amino acids. Germline CDR1 and CDR2: LNHDA and SQIVND (reference sequence). V trimming: 4 bases; J trimming: 1 base; junction bases outside the gene matches: 7. Profiled with immunoSEQ multiplex PCR; TCRdb holds only in-frame clones, not every one. The sample has roughly 680,000 clones; about two thirds are singletons. This clone showed up just a few times. Its specificity is unknown. The chain recombines TRBV19 with TRBJ1-2, with 9 bases fitting TRBD1. The receptor's source is a woman in her 30s in good health. The sequencing sample was made of memory CD4+ T cells sorted from blood. The subset denotes: CD45RA-negative fraction. This CDR3 reads CASSTLGTGINYGYTF. The CDR3 DNA is TGTGCCAGTAGTACTCTCGGGACAGGGATTAACTATGGCTACACCTTC.